This entry is about one T cell receptor (beta chain). The antigen remains unidentified. This sample was included in a study of T cell responses to AZD1222 COVID-19 vaccine. The V and J ends lost 5 bases and 1 base respectively, with 11 bases between them. The CDR3 covers 14 residues. The V gene's germline CDR1 is SNHLY and CDR2 FYNNEI. Study outcomes and limitations: Of the AZD1222 recipients, only five to seven were seropositive at baseline. Nearly half of spike-specific TCRs reportedly target unmutated variant regions.

The protocol was immunoSEQ multiplex PCR, while the TCRdb copy is restricted to in-frame clones and leaves out a portion. Its table records around 150,000 clones. The chain is built from TRBV2 and TRBJ2-5, with D perhaps matching TRBD2 (5 bases). The specimen sequenced was peripheral blood. This TCR derives from an adult in good health. The CDR3 protein is CASSYTTTQETQYF. The CDR3 DNA sequence: TGTGCCAGCAGTTATACGACTACCCAAGAGACCCAGTACTTC.